This T cell receptor beta chain is drawn from a study of Graves' ophthalmopathy and Graves' hyperthyroidism. In the study overall: There was a collection of peripheral blood at initial diagnosis, before any treatment. Study-level points and caveats: Distinction of ophthalmopathy from stable hyperthyroidism by a 13-signature model reached over 85% sensitivity and roughly 81% specificity. It was with 70.59% sensitivity and around 75% specificity that the model predicted ophthalmopathy progression.

Investigators amplified TCR beta CDR3 regions from RNA transcripts. After a first-round RT-PCR with HTBI primers, a second-round multiplex PCR was run. TCRdb re-derived calls from the multiplex PCR reads in MiXCR, one entry per CDR3 protein. Here the sample spans hundreds of thousands of distinct CDR3 sequences, around 40% being singletons. Presentation of ophthalmopathy in the donors involved moderate-to-severe activity, CAS ≥3, NOSPECS ≥4 and a duration under 3 months. With respect to this clonotype: Its antigen is as yet unknown.

Input material: peripheral blood. This TCR came from an adult man with Graves' ophthalmopathy.

CDR3 residues: CASSRGQGENEKLFF. The CDR3, as DNA: TGTGCCAGCAGCCGGGGACAGGGGGAAAATGAAAAACTGTTTTTT. This chain links TRBV25-1 with TRBJ1-4, with 11 bases fitting TRBD1. After removal of 6 bases from V and 5 bases from J, the junction contained 5 bases not matched to a gene. CDR1 is MGHDK and CDR2 is SYGVNS in the germline V gene. The CDR3 contains 15 residues.